This TCR beta chain stems from a study of blood T cells in healthy people across ages. A second PCR of about 6 to 12 cycles used a sample-barcoded 5' primer and a J-beta primer mix. One entry per CDR3 protein, called by TCRdb with MiXCR from the 5' RACE reads. Among around 670,000 distinct CDR3 sequences listed, about 30% were seen once. The CDR3 is made up of 18 amino acids. Germline V gene lookup returns CDR1 SGHTA and CDR2 FQGTGA. The V gene end was trimmed by 1 base and the J gene end by 2 bases; junction bases not matched to a gene: 7. The receptor was derived from a woman of 80 years or more in good health. Sequences were obtained from blood. V and J are TRBV7-3 and TRBJ2-3; 12 positions match TRBD2. CDR3 nucleotide sequence: TGTGCCAGCAGCTTAATGGGCGCTAGCGGGGGGGACACAGATACGCAGTATTTT. Residues: CASSLMGASGGDTDTQYF.